Listed below are T cell receptor beta chains from one sample, sequenced in a study of regulatory T cells in long-lasting Graves disease. Each CDR3 protein gets one entry after TCRdb re-called the multiplex PCR reads with MiXCR. The sample has hundreds of thousands of distinct CDR3 sequences; less than 20% are singletons. The data also belong to a second study, concerning T cells in Graves' hyperthyroidism and ophthalmopathy.

The starting material was peripheral blood mononuclear cells (PBMCs), obtained at new diagnosis, from a patient treated with antithyroid drugs. Receptors originate from a woman in her thirties with Graves disease. Each CDR3 is given with its conserved first and last residue. The D gene is left open where the match is weak. Not all rows give a size; the values are once, few, many and, for expanded clones, a class.

DNA | CDR3 | size | D | J | V
TGTGCCTGGGAGGTTAGCGGGAGAGGCTACGAGCAGTACTTC | CAWEVSGRGYEQYF | many | TRBD2 | TRBJ2-7 | TRBV30
TGTGCCAGCAGCTTAGGTGGACTAGCGGGACCAGAGACCCAGTACTTC | CASSLGGLAGPETQYF | . | TRBD2 | TRBJ2-5 | TRBV7-2
TGTGCCTGGAGTACGGGGCAGCCTTTAATGAACACTGAAGCTTTCTTT | CAWSTGQPLMNTEAFF | . | . | TRBJ1-1 | TRBV30
TGTGCCTGGAGTGTCTCAGGGATCTACGAGCAGTACTTC | CAWSVSGIYEQYF | . | . | TRBJ2-7 | TRBV30
TGTGCCAGCAGTGAAGCGGCCGTGAACACCGGGGAGCTGTTTTTT | CASSEAAVNTGELFF | many | . | TRBJ2-2 | TRBV2
TGTGCCAGCAGACCAGCACTCGGGACCCCGGACACCGGGGAGCTGTTTTTT | CASRPALGTPDTGELFF | few | . | TRBJ2-2 | TRBV12-3/TRBV12-4
TGTGCCAGCAGCCTAGAGGCGCCTAGCGGGAGCTACGAGCAGTACTTC | CASSLEAPSGSYEQYF | once | TRBD2 | TRBJ2-7 | TRBV11-2
TGCGCCAGCAGCCGCGGCCCAGCGGGAGACAATGAGCAGTTCTTC | CASSRGPAGDNEQFF | few | TRBD2 | TRBJ2-1 | TRBV4-1
TGTGCCAGCAGCTTATTGGCGCAGAGCACCGGGGAGCTGTTTTTT | CASSLLAQSTGELFF | . | . | TRBJ2-2 | TRBV7-9
TGTGCCAGCAGTCCCACCCGGGGGTCACCCCTCCACTTT | CASSPTRGSPLHF | . | . | TRBJ1-6 | TRBV27
TGTGCCAGTGGCCCCCTCAATGAGCAGTTCTTC | CASGPLNEQFF | few | . | TRBJ2-1 | TRBV27
TGTGCCTGGAGTGATACTAGCTCCTACAATGAGCAGTTCTTC | CAWSDTSSYNEQFF | . | . | TRBJ2-1 | TRBV30
TGTGCCAGCAGCTTAGGACAGGGGGTTAACACCGGGGAGCTGTTTTTT | CASSLGQGVNTGELFF | . | TRBD1 | TRBJ2-2 | TRBV11-2
TGTGCCAGCAGTTTAATGGGACTAGCGGATACGCAGTATTTT | CASSLMGLADTQYF | many | TRBD2 | TRBJ2-3 | TRBV28
TGTGCCAGCAGCTTAGTAGCGGGAGGGCCCGGCACCGGGGAGCTGTTTTTT | CASSLVAGGPGTGELFF | few | TRBD2 | TRBJ2-2 | TRBV7-3
TGCAGTGCTCCGTGGACAGGCGTTAGTCTCAATGAGCAGTTCTTC | CSAPWTGVSLNEQFF | . | TRBD1 | TRBJ2-1 | TRBV20-1
TGTGCCAGCAGTTATGGGACACCGAATCAAGAGACCCAGCACTTC | CASSYGTPNQETQHF | . | . | TRBJ2-5 | TRBV6-5
TGTGCCAGTAGTAATCGACAGGGGGCAAGCAATCAGCCCCAGCATTTT | CASSNRQGASNQPQHF | many | TRBD1 | TRBJ1-5 | TRBV19
TGTGCCAGCAGTTCATCAGGGAAGTGGGATGGCTACACCTTC | CASSSSGKWDGYTF | many | . | TRBJ1-2 | TRBV28
TGTGCCAGCAGCCTCATCTCGGACAGCTCCTACGAGCAGTACTTC | CASSLISDSSYEQYF | few | . | TRBJ2-7 | TRBV7-2
TGTGCCTGGAGTGTAAGGAGAGCGGAAAAACTGTTTTTT | CAWSVRRAEKLFF | many | . | TRBJ1-4 | TRBV30
TGTGCCAGCAGTTACCAAGGGTCCACTCGCGAGCAGTACTTC | CASSYQGSTREQYF | many | . | TRBJ2-7 | TRBV6-5
TGCAGTGCTAGTAGTGAGGATCAGCCCCAGCATTTT | CSASSEDQPQHF | many | . | TRBJ1-5 | TRBV20-1
TGTGCCAGCGGAAAGCTCACAGATGCGCAGTATTTT | CASGKLTDAQYF | once | . | TRBJ2-3 | TRBV6-1
TGTGCCAGCAGTTTAGAAGGGGGACTAGCCTACGAGCAGTACTTC | CASSLEGGLAYEQYF | . | TRBD2 | TRBJ2-7 | TRBV12-3/TRBV12-4
TGTGCCAGCAGCTTAGATTCGGGCCCAAGAAAGGAGACCCAGTACTTC | CASSLDSGPRKETQYF | few | . | TRBJ2-5 | TRBV7-2
TGTGCCAGGCCGGGACCCAGGAACTACGAGCAGTACTTC | CARPGPRNYEQYF | many | . | TRBJ2-7 | TRBV28
TGTGCCAGCCGAGACCCCGGGGAACCCCCCTACAATGAGCAGTTCTTC | CASRDPGEPPYNEQFF | many | . | TRBJ2-1 | TRBV27
TGTGCCACCAAGGGCCCGAACACCGGGGAGCTGTTTTTT | CATKGPNTGELFF | . | . | TRBJ2-2 | TRBV24-1
TGTGCCAGCAGCCCCGTAGCGGGAGGCGGCAATGAGCAGTTCTTC | CASSPVAGGGNEQFF | few | TRBD2 | TRBJ2-1 | TRBV7-9
TGTGCCAGCAGCGTAGGGCCCCAACGCACTGAAGCTTTCTTT | CASSVGPQRTEAFF | few | . | TRBJ1-1 | TRBV9
TGTGCCAGCAGCGCCGGCCTGGACCGGCCCAATGAGCAGTTCTTC | CASSAGLDRPNEQFF | few | . | TRBJ2-1 | TRBV7-3
TGCAGTGCTATGATTAGCGGTTCCTACGAGCAGTACTTC | CSAMISGSYEQYF | few | . | TRBJ2-7 | TRBV20-1
TGTGCCACCAGTGATTCACAAAAGGGTTCCTACGAGCAGTACTTC | CATSDSQKGSYEQYF | many | . | TRBJ2-7 | TRBV24-1
TGTGCCAGCAGTTTAGACCGGCAGGGGAGTGGCTACACCTTC | CASSLDRQGSGYTF | many | . | TRBJ1-2 | TRBV28
TGTGCCAGCAGTCCCAGGCCCCGACGGGCAAACTATGGCTACACCTTC | CASSPRPRRANYGYTF | . | . | TRBJ1-2 | TRBV2
TGTGCCAGCAGCATGGACAGGGGAGAGACCCAGTACTTC | CASSMDRGETQYF | many | TRBD1 | TRBJ2-5 | TRBV7-3
TGTGCCAGCAGTTACTCGAGATGGGCGACCCAGTACTTC | CASSYSRWATQYF | many | . | TRBJ2-5 | TRBV6-5
TGTGCCAGTTATTCCGCGTACACTGAAGCTTTCTTT | CASYSAYTEAFF | many | . | TRBJ1-1 | TRBV28
TGTGCCAGCTCAGAAGACAGGAGCTCCTACGAGCAGTACTTC | CASSEDRSSYEQYF | . | . | TRBJ2-7 | TRBV18
TGCAGTGCTAGAGGGGCCACAGGCATTAATGAAAAACTGTTTTTT | CSARGATGINEKLFF | . | . | TRBJ1-4 | TRBV20-1
TGTGCCAGCAGTTACATTTGGACGGAGAAAAATCAGCCCCAGCATTTT | CASSYIWTEKNQPQHF | . | . | TRBJ1-5 | TRBV6-2/TRBV6-3
TGCAGCGCGGTGACAGGGGGCCTCAACACTGAAGCTTTCTTT | CSAVTGGLNTEAFF | few | TRBD1 | TRBJ1-1 | TRBV29-1
TGTGCCAGCAGCTTATTAGTGGGAGGAGGCGAGCAGTACTTC | CASSLLVGGGEQYF | . | . | TRBJ2-7 | TRBV5-5
TGTGCCAGCAGTTGGACCGGGACGGCCAACCCCGGGGAGCTGTTTTTT | CASSWTGTANPGELFF | many | . | TRBJ2-2 | TRBV12-3/TRBV12-4
TGTGCCACCAGGGCGGGAGCCCCCGATACGCAGTATTTT | CATRAGAPDTQYF | many | TRBD2 | TRBJ2-3 | TRBV24-1
TGTGCCAGCAGCGTAGGTGGTAGCGGGATCGGGGAGCAGTACTTC | CASSVGGSGIGEQYF | few | TRBD2 | TRBJ2-7 | TRBV9
TGTGCCAGCAGCCGAACTAGGGGGACGGAGACCCAGTACTTC | CASSRTRGTETQYF | many | . | TRBJ2-5 | TRBV28
TGTGCCAGCAGCGATCGGACGGAGCACTATGGCTACACCTTC | CASSDRTEHYGYTF | . | . | TRBJ1-2 | TRBV9
TGTGCCAGCACACGGGACCGCCGCTATGGCTACACCTTC | CASTRDRRYGYTF | . | . | TRBJ1-2 | TRBV6-1
TGTGCCAGCAGCCGTCGGGGCAGATCAAGCTCCTACGAGCAGTACTTC | CASSRRGRSSSYEQYF | many | . | TRBJ2-7 | TRBV28
TGTGCCTGGACTCGACTAGCGGGTCGAGATACGCAGTATTTT | CAWTRLAGRDTQYF | many | TRBD2 | TRBJ2-3 | TRBV30
TGCAGTGCTAGAGATGGCACGGCCGTTAATTCACCCCTCCACTTT | CSARDGTAVNSPLHF | many | . | TRBJ1-6 | TRBV20-1
TGCGCCAGCAGCCAGCCAACGGGGGCCGGGGAGCTGTTTTTT | CASSQPTGAGELFF | . | . | TRBJ2-2 | TRBV4-1